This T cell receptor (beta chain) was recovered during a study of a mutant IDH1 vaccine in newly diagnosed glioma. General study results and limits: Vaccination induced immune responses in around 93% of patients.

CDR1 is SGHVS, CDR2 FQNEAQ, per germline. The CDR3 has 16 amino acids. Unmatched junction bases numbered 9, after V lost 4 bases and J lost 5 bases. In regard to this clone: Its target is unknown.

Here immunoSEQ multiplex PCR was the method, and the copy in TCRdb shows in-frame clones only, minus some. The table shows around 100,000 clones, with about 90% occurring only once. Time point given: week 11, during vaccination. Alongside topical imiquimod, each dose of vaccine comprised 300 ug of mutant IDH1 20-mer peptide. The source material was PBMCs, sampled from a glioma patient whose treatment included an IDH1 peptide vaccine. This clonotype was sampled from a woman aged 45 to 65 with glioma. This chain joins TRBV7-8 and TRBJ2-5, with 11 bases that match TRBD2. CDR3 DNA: TGTGCCAGCAGCTCGACCCCCACTAGCGGGAGTGAGACCCAGTACTTC. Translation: CASSSTPTSGSETQYF.